Listed here are 23 T cell receptor beta chains from one sample, sequenced in a study of T cell responses to AZD1222 COVID-19 vaccine. TCRdb's copy holds only in-frame clones and misses some; the assay was immunoSEQ multiplex PCR. The sample records some 70,000 clones, less than 90% being singletons. The source material was peripheral blood, sampled on day 0 of AZD1222 vaccination. These receptors were taken from an adult in good health.

The chain couples TRBV18 to TRBJ1-1; no definite D call. This CDR3 has 13 residues. CDR1 and CDR2 (germline): KGHSH, LQKENI. Trimming took 3 bases from V and 6 from J, leaving 11 bases between them. CDR3 in amino acids: CASSPPARAEAFF. CDR3 bases: TGTGCCAGCTCACCTCCGGCCCGGGCTGAAGCTTTCTTT.

This chain uses TRBV12-3 or TRBV12-4 with TRBJ2-7; D uncertain. V lost 5 bases and J 2 bases, leaving 10 bases between the germline ends. The CDR3 is 13 amino acids. The CDR3 bases are TGTGCCAGCAGTCCGACTGGGACCTACGAGCAGTACTTC. Residues: CASSPTGTYEQYF.

This chain connects TRBV15 to TRBJ2-3; D ambiguous. Trimming removed 1 base at V and 3 bases at J, with 14 bases between. CDR3 length equals 16 residues. Germline V gene sequence: CDR1 LNHNV, CDR2 YYDKDF (reference sequence). The CDR3 DNA reads as TGTGCCACCAGCAGAGGGTCCTCGACCAATACAGATACGCAGTATTTT. It translates to CATSRGSSTNTDTQYF.

This chain links TRBV19 with TRBJ2-1; D tentatively fits TRBD1 or TRBD2 (5 bases each). The ends were cut back, 2 bases at V and 4 bases at J, with 9 bases in the middle. The CDR3 consists of 14 residues. Germline V gives CDR1 LNHDA, CDR2 SQIVND (reference sequence). In nucleotides, the CDR3 is TGTGCCAGTAGTATACGGGGACCTTACAATGAGCAGTTCTTC. Translating it yields CASSIRGPYNEQFF.

As concerns this clone: Other DNA variants within this sample encode the same CDR3. The CDR3 region is CASSLDANTEAFF. The CDR3 nucleotides are TGCGCCAGCAGCTTAGACGCGAACACTGAAGCTTTCTTT. The chain links TRBV5-1 to TRBJ1-1; D unclear. The CDR3 has 13 residues. CDR1 SGHRS and CDR2 YFSETQ come from the germline V gene. V gave up 2 bases and J gave up 1 base, with 6 bases separating them.

V usage is TRBV5-6 and J usage is TRBJ1-2; D remains unclear. CDR1 and CDR2 (germline): SGHDT, YYEEEE. Trimming took off 5 bases at V and 2 bases at J, with 16 bases between the two ends. The CDR3 sequence is 15 residues long. CDR3 sequence: CASSFYQVDNYGYTF. Here the CDR3 DNA reads TGTGCCAGCAGTTTTTACCAAGTTGACAACTATGGCTACACCTTC.

This clone is a singleton in its sample. This rearrangement joins TRBV11-2 to TRBJ2-5, with 11 bases matching TRBD1. CDR3 length equals 16 residues. The V gene end was trimmed by 2 bases and the J gene end by 5 bases; junction bases not matched to a gene: 7. In germline, CDR1 is SGHAT, CDR2 FQNNGV. The CDR3 reads CASSLMGQGEWETQYF. The CDR3 nucleotides read TGTGCCAGCAGCTTAATGGGACAGGGGGAGTGGGAGACCCAGTACTTC.

The CDR3 nucleotides read TGTGCCAGCAGCCCCGTCCAAGAGACCCAGTACTTC. It specifies CASSPVQETQYF. The chain is built from TRBV6-5 and TRBJ2-5; D gene uncertain. The CDR3 length is 12 residues. The ends were cut back, 6 bases at V and 1 base at J, with 6 bases in the middle. Germline CDR1 is MNHEY and CDR2 is SVGAGI.

The table lists this clone with a few counts. The gene calls are TRBV29-1 and TRBJ2-1, with TRBD2 identical over 14 bases. The junction had 13 bases not matched to a gene; V was cut back by 6 bases and J by 6 bases. Germline V lookup: CDR1 SQVTM, CDR2 ANQGSEA. This CDR3 has 17 amino acids. The CDR3 sequence: CSVTGTSGGTVLNEQFF. The CDR3 region has the DNA TGCAGCGTAACCGGGACTAGCGGGGGAACCGTACTCAATGAGCAGTTCTTC.

Turning to this clone: Other DNA sequences of this sample code for an identical CDR3. The chain recombines TRBV30 with TRBJ2-7; a possible D gene is TRBD2 (5 bases). Trimming shortened V by 2 bases and J by 1 base, and 6 bases separated the two germline ends. The CDR3 covers 12 residues. The germline V gene has CDR1 GTSNPN and CDR2 SVGIG (reference sequence). The CDR3 DNA is TGTGCCTGGAGTCCGGGATCCTACGAGCAGTACTTC. The encoded protein is CAWSPGSYEQYF. The full variable domain, with the rest looked up from reference TRBV30 and TRBJ2-7, is SQTIHQWPATLVQPVGSPLSLECTVEGTSNPNLYWYRQAAGRGLQLLFYSVGIGQISSEVPQNLSASRPQDRQFILSSKKLLLSDSGFYLCAWSPGSYEQYFGPGTRLTVT.

The chain carries TRBV19 and TRBJ1-1; D gene uncertain. Trimming took 1 base from V and 4 from J, leaving 7 bases between them. Per the germline V gene, CDR1 is LNHDA and CDR2 is SQIVND (reference sequence). There are 13 residues in the CDR3. The CDR3: CASSIGSGTEAFF. The CDR3 bases are TGTGCCAGTAGTATAGGCTCGGGCACTGAAGCTTTCTTT.

This clone is medium-sized in the sample. The rearrangement links TRBV6-6 to TRBJ2-7; D possibly corresponds to TRBD1 (6 bases). Germline V lookup: CDR1 MNHNY, CDR2 SVGAGI (reference sequence). V lost 6 bases and J 5 bases, leaving 20 bases between the germline ends. The CDR3 consists of 15 residues. The CDR3 nucleotides are TGTGCCAGCAGCTTATTACCGCCAGGGGCTAACGAGCAGTACTTC. Translating gives CASSLLPPGANEQYF.

This clone was seen only a few times. The CDR3 region has the DNA TGTGCCAGCAGTGACTCCCAAGTGGGACAGACCTGTGAAGCTTTCTTT. Translation gives CASSDSQVGQTCEAFF. The rearrangement joins TRBV6-4 to TRBJ1-1; 7 nucleotides match TRBD1. The germline V gene has CDR1 MRHNA and CDR2 SNTAGT. CDR3 length equals 16 residues. With V trimmed by 0 bases and J by 7 bases, 11 bases remained unmatched.

The V call is TRBV7-8, the J call TRBJ1-1; 8 nucleotides match TRBD1. The CDR3 is made up of 14 amino acids. Germline CDR1 is SGHVS and CDR2 is FQNEAQ. J lost 4 bases, V lost 6 bases, and 7 bases had no gene match. CDR3 in amino acids: CASRDRTGTTEAFF. The CDR3 nucleotides are TGTGCCAGCAGAGACCGGACAGGGACCACTGAAGCTTTCTTT.

V is TRBV7-9 and J is TRBJ2-7; 7 bases are shared with TRBD1. The trim removed 7 bases at V and 7 bases at J, leaving 25 bases unmatched. Germline V gene data show CDR1 as SEHNR and CDR2 as FQNEAQ (reference sequence). There are 18 residues in the CDR3. CDR3 amino acids: CASTLPLRARQGDQEQYF. The CDR3 DNA is TGTGCCAGCACCCTCCCCCTTCGGGCGCGGCAGGGGGACCAGGAGCAGTACTTC.

The chain combines TRBV28 with TRBJ1-1; the D is unclear. V shed 8 bases and J shed 1 base, with 14 bases lying between them. The CDR3 covers 14 residues. The germline CDR1 and CDR2 sequences are MDHEN and SYDVKM. CDR3 bases: TGTGCCAGCCTGACGACATCATCGAACACTGAAGCTTTCTTT. This encodes CASLTTSSNTEAFF. Combining the CDR3 with reference TRBV28 and TRBJ1-1 gives the whole variable domain DVKVTQSSRYLVKRTGEKVFLECVQDMDHENMFWYRQDPGLGLRLIYFSYDVKMKEKGDIPEGYSVSREKKERFSLILESASTNQTSMYLCASLTTSSNTEAFFGQGTRLTVV.

CDR3: CASSTVNYGYTF. The CDR3 DNA follows: TGTGCCAGTAGTACCGTCAACTATGGCTACACCTTC. The chain links TRBV19 to TRBJ1-2; D unresolved. Germline CDR1 reads LNHDA; CDR2 reads SQIVND (reference sequence). CDR3 size: 12 residues. Trimming removed 4 bases from V and 2 bases from J, with 5 bases in between.

The chain employs TRBV6-5 and TRBJ1-5; D is unresolved. The CDR3 has 16 residues. V was trimmed by 0 bases and J by 2 bases, leaving 11 bases between them. Germline V gene lookup returns CDR1 MNHEY and CDR2 SVGAGI. The chain's CDR3 is CASSYSPPEGNQPQHF. The CDR3 nucleotides are TGTGCCAGCAGTTACTCTCCCCCAGAGGGCAATCAGCCCCAGCATTTT.

The chain carries TRBV3-1 (or the pseudogene TRBV3-2) and TRBJ1-4, with D unresolved. The V and J ends lost 1 base and 0 bases respectively, with 15 bases between them. Germline V gene data show CDR1 as LGHDT and CDR2 as YNNKEL (reference sequence). There are 18 residues in the CDR3. CDR3 sequence: CASSQVIGITSTNEKLFF. In DNA form, the CDR3 reads TGTGCCAGCAGCCAAGTCATCGGGATCACGTCAACTAATGAAAAACTGTTTTTT.

The chain has TRBV2 and TRBJ1-1; 7 bases map to TRBD1. Germline V lookup: CDR1 SNHLY, CDR2 FYNNEI. The CDR3 is made up of 14 amino acids. Unmatched junction bases numbered 10, after V lost 7 bases and J lost 5 bases. The CDR3 protein is CASILMAGGTEAFF. The CDR3 DNA follows: TGTGCCAGCATCCTAATGGCAGGGGGGACTGAAGCTTTCTTT.

This clone appeared a single time. The DNA of the CDR3 is TGTGCCAGCAGCTTATCGTACGTAAGAGGTGGAAACACCATATATTTT. This sequence encodes CASSLSYVRGGNTIYF. The rearrangement joins TRBV7-3 to TRBJ1-3; D unclear. From germline, CDR1 is SGHTA and CDR2 FQGTGA. The length of the CDR3 is 16 residues. The V and J ends lost 2 bases and 3 bases respectively, with 14 bases between them. Full variable domain (outside the CDR3, taken from reference TRBV7-3 and TRBJ1-3): GAGVSQTPSNKVTEKGKYVELRCDPISGHTALYWYRQSLGQGPEFLIYFQGTGAADDSGLPNDRFFAVRPEGSVSTLKIQRTERGDSAVYLCASSLSYVRGGNTIYFGEGSWLTVV.

The chain combines TRBV27 with TRBJ2-7; 11 bases fit TRBD1. Germline trimming cut 4 bases from V and 6 bases from J; bases unmatched to any gene: 5. Looked up from germline, CDR1 is MNHEY and CDR2 is SMNVEV (reference sequence). This CDR3 spans 14 amino acids. This CDR3 reads CASSSAGTGGEQYF. CDR3 bases: TGTGCCAGCAGTTCAGCCGGGACAGGGGGCGAGCAGTACTTC.

V is TRBV6-5 and J is TRBJ1-5; D unresolved. The germline V and J ends were trimmed by 0 bases and 4 bases, with 10 bases remaining between them. Germline V gives CDR1 MNHEY, CDR2 SVGAGI. The CDR3 runs 15 residues. The CDR3 protein is CASSYSVRINQPQHF. The CDR3 DNA follows: TGTGCCAGCAGTTACTCGGTACGGATAAATCAGCCCCAGCATTTT.